The 6 T cell receptor beta chains listed next were all sequenced from one sample in a study of OX40 agonist ivuxolimab in advanced cancers. Generated by immunoSEQ multiplex PCR, the TCRdb table keeps only in-frame clones and is missing some. This sample has fewer than 120,000 clones; approximately 89% occur once, and the top ten carry about 0.3%. The sequenced sample was CD4+ or CD8+ T cells sorted from blood, obtained in a trial of the OX40 agonist ivuxolimab. These receptors were taken from an adult with an advanced solid tumor such as melanoma, head and neck, liver or kidney cancer.

The chain is built from TRBV7-2 and TRBJ2-2; TRBD2 matches 9 bases. Germline V CDR1 and CDR2: SGHTA, FQGNSA. The V and J ends lost 1 base and 8 bases, in that order; junction bases with no gene match: 11. The CDR3 extends over 17 amino acids. The CDR3, as DNA: TGTGCCAGCAGCTTAGACCCAGCGGGAGGCCGAAGGGGGGAGCTGTTTTTT. This sequence encodes CASSLDPAGGRRGELFF.

The gene calls are TRBV6-5 and TRBJ2-7, with D possibly TRBD2 on 5 matching bases. Trimming cost V 6 bases and J 2 bases, with 17 bases left between them. The germline V gene has CDR1 MNHEY and CDR2 SVGAGI. The length of the CDR3 is 15 residues. CDR3 loop: CASSHENRGTYEQYF. The CDR3, as DNA: TGTGCCAGCAGCCACGAGAACCGGGGAACCTACGAGCAGTACTTC.

This clone was recorded once. The chain links TRBV28 to TRBJ2-6; D ambiguous. Trimming left V 11 bases short and J 0 bases short, with 11 bases between. CDR1 MDHEN and CDR2 SYDVKM come from the germline V gene. The CDR3 extends over 14 amino acids. The CDR3 here is CAVMLSSGANVLTF. CDR3 in DNA: TGTGCCGTAATGCTTAGCTCTGGGGCCAACGTCCTGACTTTC.

The genes are TRBV5-1 and TRBJ1-2; TRBD1 matches at 7 bases. This CDR3 has 17 residues. J was trimmed by 4 bases and V by 2 bases; bases with no gene match: 14. Germline assignment: CDR1 SGHRS and CDR2 YFSETQ. The CDR3 region has the DNA TGCGCCAGCAGCTTAGAGGGGAGAGCAGGGGGGATCTATGGCTACACCTTC. This codes for CASSLEGRAGGIYGYTF.

This chain joins TRBV28 and TRBJ1-2; a weak D match, TRBD1 (5 bases). Per germline, CDR1 MDHEN and CDR2 SYDVKM. The CDR3 loop spans 14 amino acids. Deletions cut 7 bases from V and 3 bases from J, with 15 bases between. This CDR3 reads CASKYGGGDYGYTF. CDR3 DNA: TGTGCCAGCAAATACGGGGGGGGTGACTATGGCTACACCTTC.

The chain carries TRBV7-6 and TRBJ2-5, with D possibly TRBD1 on 5 matching bases. CDR3 length: 14 residues. The V end was cut by 1 base, the J end by 5 bases, with 11 bases between. Germline V lookup: CDR1 SGHVS, CDR2 FNYEAQ. This CDR3 reads CASSLVGLGETQYF. The DNA of the CDR3 is TGTGCCAGCAGCTTAGTGGGGCTGGGGGAGACCCAGTACTTC. The full variable domain, its missing parts supplied by reference TRBV7-6 and TRBJ2-5, is GAGVSQSPRYKVTKRGQDVALRCDPISGHVSLYWYRQALGQGPEFLTYFNYEAQQDKSGLPNDRFSAERPEGSISTLTIQRTEQRDSAMYRCASSLVGLGETQYFGPGTRLLVL.